This TCR beta chain was retrieved from a study of T cells after yellow fever vaccination. Between the trimmed V and J ends, which lost 6 bases and 6 bases, there was a span of 12 bases. The CDR3 runs to 13 residues. In making TCR cDNA, 5'RACE template switching added a universal primer site and UMIs to it. Each CDR3 protein gets one entry after TCRdb re-called the 5' RACE reads with MiXCR. The sample has fewer than 650,000 distinct CDR3 sequences; just over 20% are singletons. The sequence was collected from a young man who received the YFV17D yellow fever vaccine. The sequencing here drew on PBMCs, taken more than 20 days after the first yellow fever vaccination. The chain uses TRBV12-3 or TRBV12-4 and TRBJ1-5; D gene unclear. CDR3 sequence reads: CASSPHEAQPQHF. As DNA, the CDR3 is TGTGCCAGCAGCCCCCACGAGGCTCAGCCCCAGCATTTT.